This T cell receptor beta chain stems from a study of shared T cell receptors in the human thymus. Generated by immunoSEQ multiplex PCR, the TCRdb table keeps only in-frame clones and is missing some. Among roughly 550,000 clones listed, approximately 80% were seen once. CDR3 length: 16 amino acids. Trimming removed 2 bases from V and 1 base from J; junction bases left unmatched: 6. Germline V gives CDR1 MNHEY, CDR2 SVGAGI. The sample was also linked to a second study, of human thymus T cells. That paper notes: Corrective heart surgery yielded the resections from which the thymus tissue came. What related research reported was that thymic repertoires overlapped highly among unrelated individuals.

The rearrangement links TRBV6-5 to TRBJ2-7; TRBD1 matches at 9 bases. This receptor was obtained from a boy in the first two years of life with a congenital heart defect. Sequencing used thymocytes. CDR3 sequence: CASSYVRDRASYEQYF. The CDR3 DNA reads TGTGCCAGCAGTTACGTCCGGGACAGGGCATCCTACGAGCAGTACTTC.